This T cell receptor (beta chain) was identified during a study of cytomegalovirus exposure and HLA in healthy donors. The primer mix had 60 Vbeta and 13 Jbeta primers. Sequencing was performed with immunoSEQ multiplex PCR; in TCRdb, only in-frame clones are kept and a portion is missing. Of 150,000 or so clones in the sample, approximately 80% are singletons; the top ten hold under 7.5%. Looked up from germline, CDR1 is SGHNT and CDR2 is YENEEA. The V and J ends lost 7 bases and 3 bases, in that order; junction bases with no gene match: 5. The CDR3 is made up of 14 amino acids. This clone has only one observation. The antigen remains unidentified. Study-level findings and limits: An analysis that came later showed most CMV-associated TCR beta chains appearing HLA-restricted.

The rearrangement joins TRBV11-3 to TRBJ1-1; 10 bases match TRBD1. This TCR was sampled from a man aged 50 to 60 in good health and CMV-seropositive. Sample: PBMCs. CDR3 coding DNA: TGTGCCAGCATCTTGGGACAGGGGCACACTGAAGCTTTCTTT. Protein: CASILGQGHTEAFF.